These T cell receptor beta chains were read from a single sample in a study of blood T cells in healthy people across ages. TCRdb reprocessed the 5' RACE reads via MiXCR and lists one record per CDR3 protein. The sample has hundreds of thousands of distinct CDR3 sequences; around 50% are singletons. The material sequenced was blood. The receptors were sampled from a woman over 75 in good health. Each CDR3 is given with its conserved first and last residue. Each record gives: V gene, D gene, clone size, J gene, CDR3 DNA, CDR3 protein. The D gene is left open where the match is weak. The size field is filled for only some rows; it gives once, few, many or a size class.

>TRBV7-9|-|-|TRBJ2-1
TGTGCCAGCACTCCGAGGGCTAGGTCAACTAATGAGCAGTTCTTC
CASTPRARSTNEQFF
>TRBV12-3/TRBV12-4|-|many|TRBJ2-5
TGTGCCAGCAGTCGTATCCAAGAGACCCAGTACTTC
CASSRIQETQYF
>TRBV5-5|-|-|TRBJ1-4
TGTGCCAGCAGCGTGTACAACGGTAATGAAAAACTGTTTTTT
CASSVYNGNEKLFF
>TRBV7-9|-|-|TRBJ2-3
TGTGCCAGCAGCTTCGGGGCTAGCGTCACAGATACGCAGTATTTT
CASSFGASVTDTQYF
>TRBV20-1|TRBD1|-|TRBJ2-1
TGCAGTGCTAAAGGACAGGGTGGGAATGAGCAGTTCTTC
CSAKGQGGNEQFF
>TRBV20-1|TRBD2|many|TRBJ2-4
TGCAGTGTGGGGGGACTAGCGGGGGCCAAAAACATTCAGTACTTC
CSVGGLAGAKNIQYF
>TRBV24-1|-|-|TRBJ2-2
TGTGCCACCGGTGATTTAGGGGACGCCGGGGAGCTGTTTTTT
CATGDLGDAGELFF
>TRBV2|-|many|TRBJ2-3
TGTGCCAGTCGATCAGAAAGCACAGATACGCAGTATTTT
CASRSESTDTQYF
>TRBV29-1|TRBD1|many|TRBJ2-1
TGCAGCGTCCTCCCACAGGGGGCGCGGTACAATGAGCAGTTCTTC
CSVLPQGARYNEQFF
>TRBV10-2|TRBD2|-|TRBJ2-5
TGCGCCAGCTACCCCGGGACTAGAGAGGAGACCCAGTACTTC
CASYPGTREETQYF
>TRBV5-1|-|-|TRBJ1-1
TGCGCCAGCAGCTTGGCGTGGCAGGATTCTGAAGCTTTCTTT
CASSLAWQDSEAFF
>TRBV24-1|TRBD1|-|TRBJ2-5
TGTGCCACCAGTGATCCCTACAGGGGTAACGAAGAGACCCAGTACTTC
CATSDPYRGNEETQYF
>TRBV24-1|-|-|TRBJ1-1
TGTGCCACCAGTGATACCAGGGACGTAACTGAAGCTTTCTTT
CATSDTRDVTEAFF
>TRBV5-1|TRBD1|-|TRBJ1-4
TGCGCCAGCCGCCTACGGGGACAGCTTAATGAAAAACTGTTTTTT
CASRLRGQLNEKLFF
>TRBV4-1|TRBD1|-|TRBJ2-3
TGCGCCAGCAGCCCCGTCGGGGGACAGGGATCTGATACGCAGTATTTT
CASSPVGGQGSDTQYF
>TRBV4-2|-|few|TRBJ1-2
TGTGCCAGCAGCCAAGATGGGGGGCAGAACTATGGCTACACCTTC
CASSQDGGQNYGYTF
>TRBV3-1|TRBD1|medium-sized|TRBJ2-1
TGTGCCAGCAGCCCAGGACAGGGCCTGACTGAGCAGTTCTTC
CASSPGQGLTEQFF
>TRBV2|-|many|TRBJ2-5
TGTGCCAGCAGTGTAGAGGGGGGGATCCAAGAGACCCAGTACTTC
CASSVEGGIQETQYF
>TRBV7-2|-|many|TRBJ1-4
TGTGCCAGCAACTCACGGGGGCTAGATGAAAAACTGTTTTTT
CASNSRGLDEKLFF
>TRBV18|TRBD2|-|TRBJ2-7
TGTGCCAGCTCACCCTTGGGACTAGCGGGAGGAAGTGAGCAGTACTTC
CASSPLGLAGGSEQYF
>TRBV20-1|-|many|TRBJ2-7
TGCAGTGCTGGGGGCCTATACGAGCAGTACTTC
CSAGGLYEQYF
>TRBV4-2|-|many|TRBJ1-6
TGTGCCAGCAGCCAGGCCACTGATGTGACAGCAACCTATAATTCACCCCTCCACTTT
CASSQATDVTATYNSPLHF
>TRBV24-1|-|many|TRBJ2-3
TGTGCCACCAGTGATAGGGCAGGACTCGGGGATACGCAGTATTTT
CATSDRAGLGDTQYF
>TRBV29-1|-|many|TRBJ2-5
TGCAGCGTTGTGTTCAGGGTACAAGAGACCCAGTACTTC
CSVVFRVQETQYF
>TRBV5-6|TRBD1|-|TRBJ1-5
TGTGCCAGCAGCTGGGACAGGGGGCCCCTCCAGCATTTT
CASSWDRGPLQHF
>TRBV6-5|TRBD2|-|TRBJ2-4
TGTGCCAGCAGTTACACTAGCGGGGTATTTGGGCTGACCAAAAACGGTCAGTACTTC
CASSYTSGVFGLTKNGQYF
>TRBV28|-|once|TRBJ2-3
TGTGCCAGCAGTTTATCACCGGGACTTGGGGGCGTCACAGATACGCAGTATTTT
CASSLSPGLGGVTDTQYF
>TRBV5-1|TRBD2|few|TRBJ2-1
TGCGCCAGCAGCCCCGGACTAGCGGGTGGGGGGTGTGAGCAGTTCTTC
CASSPGLAGGGCEQFF
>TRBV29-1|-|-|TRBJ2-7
TGCAGCGTTTCCCAGGGGATATACGAGCAGTACTTC
CSVSQGIYEQYF
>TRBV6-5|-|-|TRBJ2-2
TGTGCCAGCAGCCAAACAGGGATACCCGGGGAGCTGTTTTTT
CASSQTGIPGELFF
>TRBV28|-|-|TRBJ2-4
TGTGCCAGCAGTTTGGGGGGTTTGTTCACTCTAGCCAAAAACATTCAGTACTTC
CASSLGGLFTLAKNIQYF
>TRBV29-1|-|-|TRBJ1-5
TGCAGCGTTGGCAGTACAGGGAAGGGTCAGCCCCAGCATTTT
CSVGSTGKGQPQHF
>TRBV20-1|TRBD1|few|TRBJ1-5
TGCAGTGCTAGATTGGGACAGGGTTCTCAGCCCCAGCATTTT
CSARLGQGSQPQHF
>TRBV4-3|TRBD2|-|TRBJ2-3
TGCGCCAGCAGCCAAACTAGCGGGATGAGCACAGATACGCAGTATTTT
CASSQTSGMSTDTQYF
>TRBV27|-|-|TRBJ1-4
TGTGCCAGCAAGACGGGGAATGAAAAACTGTTTTTT
CASKTGNEKLFF
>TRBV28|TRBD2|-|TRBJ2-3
TGTGCCAGCAGTCCCGCGGGGGGGGGTTGGCGCACAGATACGCAGTATTTT
CASSPAGGGWRTDTQYF
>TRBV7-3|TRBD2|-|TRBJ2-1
TGTGCCAGCAGCCCCGGGGGGTCTAGCGGGATCCCCTACAATGAGCAGTTCTTC
CASSPGGSSGIPYNEQFF
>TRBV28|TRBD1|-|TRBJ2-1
TGTGCCTTCCCTGGGGCAGGGGGATGGCAGTTCTTC
CAFPGAGGWQFF
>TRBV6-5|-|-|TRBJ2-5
TGTGCCAGCACTCCTTCGGACAGAGATCGTGGGACCCAGTACTTC
CASTPSDRDRGTQYF
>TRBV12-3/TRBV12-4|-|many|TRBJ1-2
TGTGCCAGCACAGGCGCCTGGAAAGGCTATGGCTACACCTTC
CASTGAWKGYGYTF
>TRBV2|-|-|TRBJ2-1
TGTGCCAGCAGTGATATGCGGAGGAGCTCCTACAAGGAGCAGTTCTTC
CASSDMRRSSYKEQFF
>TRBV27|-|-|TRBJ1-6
TGTGCCAGCAAGTTTCGGGTGGCAGAACACTCCTATAATTCACCCCTCCACTTT
CASKFRVAEHSYNSPLHF
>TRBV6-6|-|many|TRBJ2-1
TGTGCCAGCAGTCCCGTGAGCGCTGAGCAGTTCTTC
CASSPVSAEQFF
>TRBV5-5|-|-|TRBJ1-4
TGTGCCAGCAGCCAGTACGGGGCAGGGGAAAAACTGTTTTTT
CASSQYGAGEKLFF
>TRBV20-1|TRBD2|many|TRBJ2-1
TGCAGTGCTAGCCCTAAAGAAATAGCGGGGGGTTCCTACAATGAGCAGTTCTTC
CSASPKEIAGGSYNEQFF
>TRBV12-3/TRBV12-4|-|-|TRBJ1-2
TGTGCCAGCAGTTTACAGGGGAGGAGTGGCTACACCTTC
CASSLQGRSGYTF
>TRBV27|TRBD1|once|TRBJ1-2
TGTGCCAGCAGTTTACTGGGGACAGGGAGAAAGGGCTACACCTTC
CASSLLGTGRKGYTF
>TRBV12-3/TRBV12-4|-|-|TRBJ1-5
TGTGCCAGCAGGATCAGGGATCAGCCCCAGCATTTT
CASRIRDQPQHF
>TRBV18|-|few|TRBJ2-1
TGTGCCAGCCCACCAGAGGATAGCGGCAATGAGCAGTTCTTC
CASPPEDSGNEQFF
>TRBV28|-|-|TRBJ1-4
TGTGCCAGCAGTGTCGGTGGCAGTTCAACTAATGAAAAACTGTTTTTT
CASSVGGSSTNEKLFF
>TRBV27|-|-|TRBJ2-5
TGTGCCAGCAGCCGATTAGGGGGTAGCGACCAAGAGACCCAGTACTTC
CASSRLGGSDQETQYF
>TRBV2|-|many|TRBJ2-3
TGTGCCAGCAGTGAACGCCCCACAGATACGCAGTATTTT
CASSERPTDTQYF